The sequence of this T cell receptor (beta chain) was determined in a study of human T cells and chemical hapten exposure (dated by TCRdb to about 2021). Study-wide context: For sensitization, 2% DPC in acetone was applied to an approximately 2 cm by approximately 2 cm area of upper inner arm skin. Patients additionally received weekly therapeutic DPC doses to the scalp throughout the roughly 25-week study period. Patch testing was performed on the upper back with Finn chambers containing 0.01% DPC, and the patch tests were scored after 6 days according to International Contact Dermatitis Research Group standards. Most of the patients in the cohort were female, and the cohort covered alopecia areata with under or over 50% scalp involvement, alopecia totalis and alopecia universalis. Libraries were combined into a pool for sequencing, and differences in TCR yield between samples came mainly from small differences in library volumes within the pool. In alopecia patients, the study followed how the peripheral blood TCR repertoire changed in vivo over primary and secondary sensitization to diphenylcyclopropenone (DPC), a hapten. Blood samples were taken from patients before sensitization (week 0) and at 2, 6 and about 24 weeks after DPC sensitization. For TCR sequencing, blood came from over 25 alopecia patients at anywhere from one to four time points (pre-sensitization, 2, 6 and 24 weeks).

On the study overall, not on this receptor specifically: Compared with pre-sensitization or healthy control sets, expanded TCRs formed significantly more large CDR3 similarity clusters, which is consistent with antigen-driven responses. The number of TCRs above 1 in 1000 frequency did not change with DPC sensitization; there was no evidence of global repertoire structure alterations. Alopecia, a presumed autoimmune disease, was present in all patients, so the immune response of the patients might differ from that of healthy individuals. Patch test score correlated positively with the number of PT1 expanded TCRs, reaching significance at thresholds 8, 16 and 32 but not at 4. Repeated subsampling changed both the strength of the expansion versus patch-test correlation and the threshold at which that correlation became significant.

This clonotype turned up a few times. The antigen it binds to is not known. No clone much larger than this one lies a single base away; base qualities are absent. The sample's time point label, in plain terms: pre-sensitization, week 0. Explained via the paper, the treatment or condition label denotes: therapeutic diphenylcyclopropenone sensitization with weekly scalp DPC. At each patch-test visit, blood was drawn before the patch test was applied. Patients were eligible if aged 18 to 70, diagnosed with alopecia and judged suitable for DPC therapy, and pregnant patients were excluded. Total RNA was isolated from unfractionated whole blood collected in Tempus Blood RNA tubes. Library generation was performed with RACE. Sequencing instrument: NextSeq 500. During library preparation, unique molecular identifiers were attached to individual cDNA molecules so that TCRs could be counted in a quantitative, reproducible way. From each blood RNA sample, both TCR alpha and TCR beta chains were sequenced. On the authors' methods: A median of roughly 99,000 TCRs per sample was observed, with a range of about 20,000 to 690,600. V, J and CDR3 annotation of the TCR reads was performed with the Decombinator software suite. Every sample was subsampled to the same number of TCRs (28,000) for the PS versus PT1 abundance plots. Expanded TCRs were defined as absent before sensitization and observed at least eight times at the 2-week time point. TCRdb itself trimmed the public reads at Q25 with fastp, ran MiXCR and retained productive beta chains. Each entry merges the rows of one CDR3 protein and shows their most common DNA and genes. TCRdb, not the original authors, processed these V and J calls. The sample table shows about 110,000 distinct CDR3 sequences, and more than 10% are seen once. Of the sample, 1.6% falls within the top ten clones.

V and J lose 7 bases and 5 bases, and a span of 11 bases separates them. The germline V gene specifies MDHEN as CDR1 and SYDVKM as CDR2. CDR3 length: 12 amino acids, cysteine to phenylalanine. CDR3 DNA is the only sequence kept; it has 36 bases, read in frame from the first base. This sample comprised whole blood, obtained in connection with sensitization to the hapten diphenylcyclopropenone (DPC). The clonotype originates from a woman in her forties or fifties with alopecia areata. Some clones in this sample may be carry-over from other donors' samples. This receptor chain uses TRBV28 and TRBJ1-1, and TRBD1 may be the D gene, going by 5 matching bases. The CDR3 region has the sequence CASTPQVTEAFF. The bases are TGTGCCAGCACCCCACAGGTGACTGAAGCTTTCTTT.